One and the same sample provided the 27 T cell receptor beta chains below, sequenced in a study of graft-versus-host responses after intestinal transplantation. Their specific antigens are unknown. TCRdb's table, derived via immunoSEQ multiplex PCR, lists solely in-frame clones and lacks some. Seen here are roughly 81,000 clones, approximately 80% observed once, and the top ten hold around 0.8%. This sample comprised unstimulated CD4+ T cells sorted from spleen or lymph node cells, obtained before intestinal transplant. These receptors came from a human donor who received an intestinal transplant.

Only a few counts were recorded for this clone. In DNA, the CDR3 is TGTGCCAGCTTCCAGGGGCGCGACACTGAAGCTTTCTTT. The encoded protein is CASFQGRDTEAFF. The chain combines TRBV18 with TRBJ1-1, with D tentatively TRBD1 (6 bases). Trimming pared 7 bases from V and 3 bases from J, leaving 12 bases between. CDR3 length equals 13 residues. The germline CDR1 and CDR2 sequences are KGHSH and LQKENI.

In this sample, this clone turned up once. CDR3 in DNA: TGTGCCAGCAGCTTGGACAGGGACGAGACCCAGTACTTC. This gives the protein CASSLDRDETQYF. The gene calls are TRBV5-4 and TRBJ2-5; possibly TRBD1 for D (6 bases). Germline CDR1 reads SGHNT; CDR2 reads YYREEE (reference sequence). The CDR3 has 13 residues. The V end was cut by 0 bases, the J end by 5 bases, with 8 bases between.

The chain employs TRBV2 and TRBJ2-3; tentatively, D is TRBD2 (5 bases). The germline V and J ends were trimmed by 6 bases and 1 base, with 11 bases remaining between them. The CDR3 length is 14 residues. Germline CDR1 and CDR2: SNHLY and FYNNEI. Written as DNA, the CDR3 is TGTGCCAGCAGACGGGATCTACGCACAGATACGCAGTATTTT. It codes for CASRRDLRTDTQYF.

This rearrangement joins TRBV9 to TRBJ2-1, with D maybe TRBD2 (5 bases). Deletions cut 0 bases from V and 0 bases from J, with 10 bases between. The CDR3 sequence is 16 residues long. CDR1 is SGDLS and CDR2 is YYNGEE in the germline V gene. The DNA of the CDR3 is TGTGCCAGCAGCGTAGCAGCGGCGAACTCCTACAATGAGCAGTTCTTC. Translated: CASSVAAANSYNEQFF.

This clone has a handful of counts. The chain combines TRBV10-2 with TRBJ2-1; the match to TRBD1 covers 7 bases. CDR3 length equals 12 residues. V lost 7 bases and J lost 7; bases outside the gene matches: 4. CDR1 is WSHSY and CDR2 is SAAADI in the germline V gene. The CDR3 loop is CASTGTANEQFF. Here the CDR3 DNA reads TGCGCCAGCACCGGGACAGCGAATGAGCAGTTCTTC.

This rearrangement joins TRBV28 to TRBJ2-7, with 13 bases that match TRBD2. This CDR3 region has 15 residues. The germline CDR1 and CDR2 sequences are MDHEN and SYDVKM. The ends lost 6 bases at V and 0 bases at J; junction bases unmatched: 2. The CDR3 DNA sequence: TGTGCCAGCAGACGGACTAGCGGGAGCTCCTACGAGCAGTACTTC. This gives the protein CASRRTSGSSYEQYF.

Many counts were recorded for this clone. The genes are TRBV2 and TRBJ1-2; D may be TRBD1 (5 bases). This CDR3 has 15 amino acids. CDR1 and CDR2 (germline): SNHLY, FYNNEI. V lost 1 base to trimming and J lost 8 bases, with 17 bases between them. The CDR3 loop reads CASSEGIGGAGGYTF. The CDR3, as DNA: TGTGCCAGCAGTGAAGGAATAGGAGGGGCTGGGGGCTACACCTTC.

The chain links TRBV28 to TRBJ1-4; no reliable D call. The CDR3 sequence is 13 residues long. CDR1 and CDR2 from the germline V gene are MDHEN and SYDVKM. Between the trimmed V and J ends, which lost 2 bases and 5 bases, there was a span of 6 bases. DNA for the CDR3: TGTGCCAGCAGTTTAGCGGGGAATGAAAAACTGTTTTTT. Translated: CASSLAGNEKLFF.

The chain is built from TRBV5-1 and TRBJ1-4; 7 bases agree with TRBD1. V lost 5 bases, J lost 3 bases, and 7 bases stayed unmatched. Germline CDR1 and CDR2: SGHRS and YFSETQ. The CDR3 length is 15 residues. CDR3 nucleotides: TGCGCCAGCAGTCCGACCGGGACAGCTAATGAAAAACTGTTTTTT. It specifies CASSPTGTANEKLFF.

CDR3 residues: CASSINGLSTEAFF. Here the CDR3 DNA reads TGTGCCAGTAGTATCAACGGACTGAGCACTGAAGCTTTCTTT. The chain employs TRBV19 and TRBJ1-1; D is ambiguous. The CDR3 extends over 14 amino acids. Germline CDR1 LNHDA, CDR2 SQIVND (reference sequence). V was cut by 3 bases and J by 4 bases, with 12 bases left in between.

The chain employs TRBV29-1 and TRBJ1-2; no definite D call. Germline lookup yields CDR1 SQVTM and CDR2 ANQGSEA. The CDR3 length is 9 residues. Trimming took off 4 bases at V and 10 bases at J, with 7 bases between the two ends. Here the CDR3 reads CSVGGNYTF. The DNA for the CDR3 is TGCAGCGTTGGAGGGAACTACACCTTC.

As DNA, the CDR3 is TGCGCCAGCAGCTCGAGGACAGGCCACGGCTCCTACGAGCAGTACTTC. This translates into CASSSRTGHGSYEQYF. The V and J genes are TRBV5-1 and TRBJ2-7; TRBD1 matches 7 bases. This CDR3 has 16 residues. CDR1 SGHRS and CDR2 YFSETQ come from the germline V gene. Trimming removed 3 bases from V and 0 bases from J; junction bases left unmatched: 9.

This clone was detected a few times. The V and J genes are TRBV6-6 and TRBJ1-5, with D unclear. This CDR3 is 16 amino acids long. Deletions cut 0 bases from V and 5 bases from J, with 14 bases between. The germline V gene has CDR1 MNHNY and CDR2 SVGAGI (reference sequence). The CDR3 DNA reads as TGTGCCAGCAGTTACTCGGAGCCTCAGAAGGATCAGCCCCAGCATTTT. This encodes CASSYSEPQKDQPQHF.

This clone occurred once. The V gene is TRBV29-1, the J gene TRBJ1-2; 10 positions match TRBD1. Germline trimming cut 4 bases from V and 8 bases from J; bases unmatched to any gene: 1. The length of the CDR3 is 11 residues. The V gene's germline CDR1 is SQVTM and CDR2 ANQGSEA. The CDR3: CSVADRGGYTF. In nucleotides, the CDR3 is TGCAGCGTTGCGGACAGGGGGGGCTACACCTTC. Using reference TRBV29-1 and TRBJ1-2 for the parts outside the CDR3, the full variable domain is SAVISQKPSRDICQRGTSLTIQCQVDSQVTMMFWYRQQPGQSLTLIATANQGSEATYESGFVIDKFPISRPNLTFSTLTVSNMSPEDSSIYLCSVADRGGYTFGSGTRLTVV.

The rearrangement links TRBV6-5 to TRBJ1-5; D uncertain. The CDR3 is made up of 13 amino acids. V was clipped by 5 bases and J by 2 bases, with 7 bases between them. CDR1 is MNHEY, CDR2 SVGAGI, per germline. This CDR3 is CASSPQGNQPQHF. In nucleotides, the CDR3 is TGTGCCAGCAGTCCTCAGGGCAATCAGCCCCAGCATTTT.

The V call is TRBV5-6, the J call TRBJ2-1; D is uncertain. V lost 7 bases, J lost 3 bases, and 14 bases lay in between. Germline CDR1 reads SGHDT; CDR2 reads YYEEEE. The CDR3 sequence is 14 residues long. The CDR3 region has the DNA TGTGCCAGCTCCCTCCTGGCAGACTACAATGAGCAGTTCTTC. Translating gives CASSLLADYNEQFF.

The chain has TRBV19 and TRBJ1-6; the D gene is possibly TRBD1 (5 bases). Trimming stripped 0 bases from V and 8 bases from J, with 11 bases between. Germline V gene sequence: CDR1 LNHDA, CDR2 SQIVND (reference sequence). The CDR3 is 15 residues long. The chain's CDR3 is CASSIEWTGDSPLHF. The CDR3 DNA follows: TGTGCCAGTAGTATAGAGTGGACGGGGGATTCACCCCTCCACTTT.

This chain joins TRBV28 and TRBJ1-5, with 7 positions matching TRBD1. V lost 6 bases, J lost 5 bases, and 4 bases stayed unmatched. The CDR3 is 13 residues long. Germline assignment: CDR1 MDHEN and CDR2 SYDVKM. CDR3 loop: CASRTGADQPQHF. CDR3 DNA: TGTGCCAGCAGAACAGGGGCCGATCAGCCCCAGCATTTT.

The genes are TRBV18 and TRBJ2-7; 9 bases fit TRBD2. The CDR3 totals 14 residues. Per the germline V gene, CDR1 is KGHSH and CDR2 is LQKENI. V lost 6 bases to trimming and J lost 9 bases; unmatched junction nucleotides: 12. CDR3 sequence (DNA): TGTGCCAGCTCCTCGAGTAGCGGGAGCGTCGGGCAGTACTTC. This sequence encodes CASSSSSGSVGQYF.

The V gene is TRBV29-1, the J gene TRBJ1-2; D possibly corresponds to TRBD1 (5 bases). Germline V gives CDR1 SQVTM, CDR2 ANQGSEA. Between the trimmed V and J ends, which lost 5 bases and 4 bases, there was a span of 11 bases. This CDR3 comprises 12 residues. The CDR3: CSVQGQGYGYTF. CDR3 sequence (DNA): TGCAGCGTTCAGGGTCAGGGCTATGGCTACACCTTC.

The CDR3 sequence: CASSSRGYSPLHF. For the CDR3, the DNA is TGTGCCAGCAGTTCCAGGGGGTATTCACCCCTCCACTTT. The chain uses TRBV6-5 and TRBJ1-6, with TRBD1 matching over 7 bases. The CDR3 spans 13 residues. V lost 4 bases, J lost 8 bases, and 2 bases stayed unmatched. CDR1 is MNHEY and CDR2 is SVGAGI in the germline V gene.

The genes are TRBV6-1 and TRBJ2-1; no clear D gene. V was trimmed by 2 bases and J by 5 bases, leaving 22 bases between them. Germline V CDR1 and CDR2: MNHNS, SASEGT. There are 18 residues in the CDR3. This CDR3 reads CASSEPSVQRFRNNEQFF. CDR3 in DNA: TGTGCCAGCAGTGAACCCTCGGTCCAGCGTTTTAGGAACAATGAGCAGTTCTTC.

The CDR3 sequence: CASSLAQGHYEQYF. CDR3 coding DNA: TGTGCCAGCAGCTTAGCCCAAGGACACTACGAGCAGTACTTC. The chain couples TRBV7-8 to TRBJ2-7, with D possibly matching TRBD1 (5 bases). In germline, CDR1 is SGHVS, CDR2 FQNEAQ. CDR3 size: 14 residues. Trimming stripped 0 bases from V and 3 bases from J, with 9 bases between.

The chain recombines TRBV11-2 with TRBJ1-2; 9 bases are a match to TRBD1. V trimming: 4 bases; J trimming: 4 bases; junction bases outside the gene matches: 7. This CDR3 contains 15 residues. CDR1 and CDR2 (germline): SGHAT, FQNNGV. CDR3 sequence: CASSSGQGRGYGYTF. Written as DNA, the CDR3 is TGTGCCAGCAGCTCCGGACAGGGGAGAGGCTATGGCTACACCTTC.

Here the CDR3 DNA reads TGTGCCAGCAGCCGACTAGCGGGAGGCAGGGCAGAGACCCAGTACTTC. Translating it yields CASSRLAGGRAETQYF. The V and J genes are TRBV7-9 and TRBJ2-5, with 13 positions matching TRBD2. Unmatched junction bases numbered 7, after V lost 5 bases and J lost 4 bases. The germline gives CDR1 SEHNR, CDR2 FQNEAQ (reference sequence). The CDR3 spans 16 residues.

This clone was recorded a few times. The gene calls are TRBV6-1 and TRBJ2-7; 10 nucleotides align to TRBD1. Unmatched junction bases numbered 2, after V lost 1 base and J lost 2 bases. The CDR3 runs 15 residues. Germline loops: CDR1 MNHNS, CDR2 SASEGT. As DNA, the CDR3 is TGTGCCAGCAGTGAAGTGGGACAGGGGCCCTACGAGCAGTACTTC. It is translated as CASSEVGQGPYEQYF.

The genes are TRBV30 and TRBJ1-2, with TRBD1 matching 9 bases. J was trimmed by 4 bases and V by 3 bases; bases with no gene match: 6. The CDR3 spans 14 residues. Germline CDR1 GTSNPN, CDR2 SVGIG (reference sequence). The CDR3 spells CAWRTGGAGYGYTF. The CDR3 DNA follows: TGTGCCTGGAGAACAGGGGGCGCGGGCTATGGCTACACCTTC. Using reference TRBV30 and TRBJ1-2 for the parts outside the CDR3, the full variable domain is SQTIHQWPATLVQPVGSPLSLECTVEGTSNPNLYWYRQAAGRGLQLLFYSVGIGQISSEVPQNLSASRPQDRQFILSSKKLLLSDSGFYLCAWRTGGAGYGYTFGSGTRLTVV.